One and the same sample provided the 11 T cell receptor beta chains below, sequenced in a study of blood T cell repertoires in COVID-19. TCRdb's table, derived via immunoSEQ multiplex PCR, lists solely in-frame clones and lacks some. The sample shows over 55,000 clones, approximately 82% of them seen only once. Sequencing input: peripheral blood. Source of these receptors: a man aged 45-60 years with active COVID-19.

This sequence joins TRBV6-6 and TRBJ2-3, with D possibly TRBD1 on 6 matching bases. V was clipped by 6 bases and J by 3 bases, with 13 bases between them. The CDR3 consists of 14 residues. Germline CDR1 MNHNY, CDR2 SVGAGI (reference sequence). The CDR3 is CASSDRTATDTQYF. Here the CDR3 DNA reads TGTGCCAGCAGCGACCGGACAGCAACAGATACGCAGTATTTT.

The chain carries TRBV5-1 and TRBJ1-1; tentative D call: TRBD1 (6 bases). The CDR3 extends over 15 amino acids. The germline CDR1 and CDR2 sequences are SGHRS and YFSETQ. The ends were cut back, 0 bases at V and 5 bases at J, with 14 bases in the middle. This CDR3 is CASSLDRGAGTEAFF. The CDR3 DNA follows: TGCGCCAGCAGCTTGGATCGGGGGGCTGGGACTGAAGCTTTCTTT.

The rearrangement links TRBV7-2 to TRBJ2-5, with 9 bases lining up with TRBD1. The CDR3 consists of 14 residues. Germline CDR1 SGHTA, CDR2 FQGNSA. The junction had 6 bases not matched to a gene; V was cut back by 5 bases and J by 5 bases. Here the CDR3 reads CASSLTGGGETQYF. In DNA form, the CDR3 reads TGTGCCAGCAGCCTCACAGGGGGCGGGGAGACCCAGTACTTC.

The CDR3 region is CASSPGLAGLTQYF. The CDR3 bases are TGTGCCAGCAGCCCGGGACTAGCGGGTCTTACGCAGTATTTT. V is TRBV7-9 and J is TRBJ2-3; 12 bases line up with TRBD2. The CDR3 runs 14 residues. Per germline, CDR1 SEHNR and CDR2 FQNEAQ (reference sequence). The V gene end was trimmed by 5 bases and the J gene end by 8 bases; junction bases not matched to a gene: 5.

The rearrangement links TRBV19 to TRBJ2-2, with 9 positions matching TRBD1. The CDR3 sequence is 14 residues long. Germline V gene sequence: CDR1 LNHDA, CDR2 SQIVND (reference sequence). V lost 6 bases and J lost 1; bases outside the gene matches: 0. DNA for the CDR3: TGTGCCAGTAGGGGACAGGGGAACACCGGGGAGCTGTTTTTT. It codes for CASRGQGNTGELFF. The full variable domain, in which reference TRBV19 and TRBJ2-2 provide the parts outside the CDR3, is DGGITQSPKYLFRKEGQNVTLSCEQNLNHDAMYWYRQDPGQGLRLIYYSQIVNDFQKGDIAEGYSVSREKKESFPLTVTSAQKNPTAFYLCASRGQGNTGELFFGEGSRLTVL.

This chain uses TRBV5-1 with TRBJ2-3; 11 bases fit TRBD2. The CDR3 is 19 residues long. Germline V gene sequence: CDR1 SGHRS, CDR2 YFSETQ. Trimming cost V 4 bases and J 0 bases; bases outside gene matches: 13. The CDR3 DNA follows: TGCGCCAGCAGCCGGGAGGCTAGCGGGAGGATCTGGAGCACAGATACGCAGTATTTT. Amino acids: CASSREASGRIWSTDTQYF.

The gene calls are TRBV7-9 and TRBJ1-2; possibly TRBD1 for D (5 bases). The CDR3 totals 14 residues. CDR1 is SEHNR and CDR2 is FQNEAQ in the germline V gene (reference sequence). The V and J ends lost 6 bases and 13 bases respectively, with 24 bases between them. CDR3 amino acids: CASRSEGGGSPSTF. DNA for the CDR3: TGTGCCAGCAGATCGGAAGGCGGGGGGTCCCCTAGCACCTTC.

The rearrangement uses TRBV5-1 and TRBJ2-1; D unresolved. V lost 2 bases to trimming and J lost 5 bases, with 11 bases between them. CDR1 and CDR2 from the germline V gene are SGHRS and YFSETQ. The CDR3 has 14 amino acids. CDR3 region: CASSFGGYDNEQFF. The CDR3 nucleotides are TGCGCCAGCAGCTTCGGCGGTTACGACAATGAGCAGTTCTTC.

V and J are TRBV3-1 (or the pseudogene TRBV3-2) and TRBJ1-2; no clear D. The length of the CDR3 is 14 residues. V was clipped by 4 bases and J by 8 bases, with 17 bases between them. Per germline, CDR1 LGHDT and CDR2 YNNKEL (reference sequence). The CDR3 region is CASSLQAPHKGYTF. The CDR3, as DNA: TGTGCCAGCAGCCTCCAGGCGCCCCATAAGGGCTACACCTTC.

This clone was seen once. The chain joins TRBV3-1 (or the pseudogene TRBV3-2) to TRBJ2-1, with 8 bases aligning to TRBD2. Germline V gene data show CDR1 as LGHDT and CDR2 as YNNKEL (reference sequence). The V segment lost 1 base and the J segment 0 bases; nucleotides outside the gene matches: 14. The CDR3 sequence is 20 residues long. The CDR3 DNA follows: TGTGCCAGCAGCCAAGTGTTCCGGCCTAGCGGGTCTCTCTCCTACAATGAGCAGTTCTTC. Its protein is CASSQVFRPSGSLSYNEQFF.

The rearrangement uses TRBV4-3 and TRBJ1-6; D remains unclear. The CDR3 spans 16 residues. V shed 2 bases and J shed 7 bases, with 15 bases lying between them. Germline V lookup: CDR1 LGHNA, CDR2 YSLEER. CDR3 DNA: TGCGCCAGCAGCCAATCATACCTGAAGAGGAATTCACCCCTCCACTTT. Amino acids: CASSQSYLKRNSPLHF.